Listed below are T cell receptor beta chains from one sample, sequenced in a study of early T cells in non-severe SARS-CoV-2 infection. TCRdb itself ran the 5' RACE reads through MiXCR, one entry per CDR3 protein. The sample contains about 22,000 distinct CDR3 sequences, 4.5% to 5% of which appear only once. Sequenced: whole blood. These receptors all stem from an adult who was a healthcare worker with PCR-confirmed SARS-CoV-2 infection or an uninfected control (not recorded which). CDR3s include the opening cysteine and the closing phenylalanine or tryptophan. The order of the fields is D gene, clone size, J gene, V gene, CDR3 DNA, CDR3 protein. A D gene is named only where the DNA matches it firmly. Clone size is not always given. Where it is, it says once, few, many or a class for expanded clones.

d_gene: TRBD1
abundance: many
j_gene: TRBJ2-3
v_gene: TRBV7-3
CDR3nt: TGTGCCAGCAGCCCGGACAGGGTCCGCACAGATACGCAGTATTTT
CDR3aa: CASSPDRVRTDTQYF

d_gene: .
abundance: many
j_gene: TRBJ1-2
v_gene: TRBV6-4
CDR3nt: TGTGCCAGCAGTGACACCGCCCAGGCCCTGGACGGCTACACCTTC
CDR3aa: CASSDTAQALDGYTF

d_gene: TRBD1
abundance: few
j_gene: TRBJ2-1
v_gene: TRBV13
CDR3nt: TGTGCCAGCCTACAGGGGAGCTCCTACAATGAGCAGTTCTTC
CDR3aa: CASLQGSSYNEQFF

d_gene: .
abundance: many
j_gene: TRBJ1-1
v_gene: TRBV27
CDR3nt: TGTGCCAGCAGTTTATCACGGGGGACGACTGAAGCTTTCTTT
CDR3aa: CASSLSRGTTEAFF

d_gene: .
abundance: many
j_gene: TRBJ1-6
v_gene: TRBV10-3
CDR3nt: TGTGCCATCAGTGAAACGAGCCTTGGAACGGATTCACCCCTCCACTTT
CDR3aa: CAISETSLGTDSPLHF

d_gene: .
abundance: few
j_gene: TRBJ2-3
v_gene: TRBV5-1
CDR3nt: TGCGCCAGCAGCTTGGGGAACACAGATACGCAGTATTTT
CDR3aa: CASSLGNTDTQYF

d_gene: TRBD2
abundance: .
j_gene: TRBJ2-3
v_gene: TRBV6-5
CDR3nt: TGTGCCAGCAGTTCAGAGCGGGGGGGACGCACAGATACGCAGTATTTT
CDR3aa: CASSSERGGRTDTQYF

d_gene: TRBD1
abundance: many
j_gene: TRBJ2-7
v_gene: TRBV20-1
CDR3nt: TGCAGTGCTAGAAGGGACAGGGTCTACGAGCAGTACTTC
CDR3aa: CSARRDRVYEQYF

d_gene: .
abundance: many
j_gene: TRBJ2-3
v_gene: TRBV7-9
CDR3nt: TGTGCCAGCAATTACGACGGATCCACGGATACGCAGTATTTT
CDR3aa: CASNYDGSTDTQYF

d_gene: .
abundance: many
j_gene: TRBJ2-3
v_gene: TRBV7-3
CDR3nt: TGTGCCAGCAGCCCTAATACAGATACGCAGTATTTT
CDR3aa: CASSPNTDTQYF

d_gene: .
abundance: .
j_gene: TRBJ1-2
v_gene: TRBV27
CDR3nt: TGTGCCAGCAGTTTTATGAGGTCCCGACGCGGTAACTATGGCTACACCTTC
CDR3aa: CASSFMRSRRGNYGYTF

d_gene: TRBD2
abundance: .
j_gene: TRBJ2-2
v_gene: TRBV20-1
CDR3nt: TGCAGTGCTAGGGAGCGGGAGACCGGGGAGCTGTTTTTT
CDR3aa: CSARERETGELFF

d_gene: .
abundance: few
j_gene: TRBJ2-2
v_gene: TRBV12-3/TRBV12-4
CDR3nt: TGTGCCAGCAGTTTTTCCGGGGAGCTGTTTTTT
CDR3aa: CASSFSGELFF

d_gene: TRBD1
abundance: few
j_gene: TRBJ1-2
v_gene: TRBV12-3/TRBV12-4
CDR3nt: TGTGCCAGCACGAACCCCTCCGGGACAGGCAACTATGGCTACACCTTC
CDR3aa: CASTNPSGTGNYGYTF

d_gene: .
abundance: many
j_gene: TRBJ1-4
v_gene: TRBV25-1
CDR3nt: TGTGCCAGCAGTGAATTGGATATTGATGAAAAACTGTTTTTT
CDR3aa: CASSELDIDEKLFF

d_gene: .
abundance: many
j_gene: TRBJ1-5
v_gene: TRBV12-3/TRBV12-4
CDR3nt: TGTGCCAGCAGTTTTGGGAATCAGCCCCAGCATTTT
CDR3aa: CASSFGNQPQHF

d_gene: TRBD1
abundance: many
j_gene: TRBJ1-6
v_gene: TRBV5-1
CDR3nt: TGCGCCAGCAGCAATAGACAGGGGGGCTCCTATAATTCACCCCTCCACTTT
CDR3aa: CASSNRQGGSYNSPLHF

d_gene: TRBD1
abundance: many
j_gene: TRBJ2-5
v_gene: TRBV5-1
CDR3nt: TGCGCCAGCAGCACCGGACAGGGTAAAGAGACCCAGTACTTC
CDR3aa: CASSTGQGKETQYF

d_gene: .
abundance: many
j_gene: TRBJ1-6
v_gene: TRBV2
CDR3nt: TGTGCCAGCACTCTCGAGGGGAGCTCCTATAATTCACCCCTCCACTTT
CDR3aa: CASTLEGSSYNSPLHF

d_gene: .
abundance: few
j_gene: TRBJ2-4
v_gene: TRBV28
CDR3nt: TGTGCCAGCAGTTTATTCCTAGCCAAAAACATTCAGTACTTC
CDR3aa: CASSLFLAKNIQYF

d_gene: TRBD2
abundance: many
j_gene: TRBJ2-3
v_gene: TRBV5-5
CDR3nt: TGTGCCGCGGGGGGCACAGATACGCAGTATTTT
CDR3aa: CAAGGTDTQYF

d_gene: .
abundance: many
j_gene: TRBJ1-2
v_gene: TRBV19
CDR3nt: TGTGCCAGTAGTACCGAAGGTGGTGACTATGGCTACACCTTC
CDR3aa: CASSTEGGDYGYTF

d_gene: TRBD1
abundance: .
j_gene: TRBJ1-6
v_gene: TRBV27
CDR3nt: TGTGCCAGCAGGACCGGGACAGGGACTAATTCACCCCTCCACTTT
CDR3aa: CASRTGTGTNSPLHF

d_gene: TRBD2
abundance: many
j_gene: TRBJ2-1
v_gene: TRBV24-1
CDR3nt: TGTGCCACCAGTGATTTGCAGCCTGGGACTAGAGATGAGCAGTTCTTC
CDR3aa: CATSDLQPGTRDEQFF

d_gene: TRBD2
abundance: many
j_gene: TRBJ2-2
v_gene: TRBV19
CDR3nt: TGTGCCAGTAGTCCTAGCGGGGTAGCCGGGGAGCTGTTTTTT
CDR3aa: CASSPSGVAGELFF

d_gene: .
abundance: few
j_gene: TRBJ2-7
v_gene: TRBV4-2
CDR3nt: TGTGCCAGCAGCCCCCCGTCAGGGGACGTTGGCGAGCAGTACTTC
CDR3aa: CASSPPSGDVGEQYF

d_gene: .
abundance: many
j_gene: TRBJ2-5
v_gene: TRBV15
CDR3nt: TGTGCCACCAGCAGGGGATCGGGGAGCGAGACCCAGTACTTC
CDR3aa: CATSRGSGSETQYF

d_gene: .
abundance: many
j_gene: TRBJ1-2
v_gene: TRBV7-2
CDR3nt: TGTGCCAGCAGCTTAGGTCTAACGGCGGGGAATTATGGCTACACCTTC
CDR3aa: CASSLGLTAGNYGYTF

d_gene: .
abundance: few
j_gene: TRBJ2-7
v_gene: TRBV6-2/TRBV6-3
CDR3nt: TGTGCCAGCAGTTACTACAGGGAAGGGCAGCAGTACTTC
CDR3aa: CASSYYREGQQYF

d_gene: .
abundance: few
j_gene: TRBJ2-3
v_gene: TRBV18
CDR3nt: TGTGCCAGCTCACCACCGGTAGCCGGGGAGGCAGATACGCAGTATTTT
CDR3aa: CASSPPVAGEADTQYF

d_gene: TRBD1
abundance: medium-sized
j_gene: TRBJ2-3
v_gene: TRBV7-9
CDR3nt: TGTGCCAGCAGCTATGGACAGGGATCAGATACGCAGTATTTT
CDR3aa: CASSYGQGSDTQYF

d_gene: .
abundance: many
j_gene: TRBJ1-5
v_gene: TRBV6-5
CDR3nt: TGTGCCAGCAGTAGGGGGGGGAATCAGCCCCAGCATTTT
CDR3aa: CASSRGGNQPQHF

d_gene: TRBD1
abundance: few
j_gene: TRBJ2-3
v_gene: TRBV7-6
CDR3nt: TGTGCCAGCAGCCCATGGACAGGGAACACAGATACGCAGTATTTT
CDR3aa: CASSPWTGNTDTQYF

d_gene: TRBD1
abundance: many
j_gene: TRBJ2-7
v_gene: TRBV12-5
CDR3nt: TGTGCTAGTGGCCGCCCGCTTACAGGGGACGCAACCTACGAGCAGTACTTC
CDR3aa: CASGRPLTGDATYEQYF

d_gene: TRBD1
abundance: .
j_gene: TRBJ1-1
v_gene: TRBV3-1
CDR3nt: TGTGCCAGCAGCCAGGCCCCGGGACAGGGAGATACTGAAGCTTTCTTT
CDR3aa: CASSQAPGQGDTEAFF

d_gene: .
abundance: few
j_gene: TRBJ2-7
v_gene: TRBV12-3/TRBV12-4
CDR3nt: TGTGCCAGCAGCTCCTCGCCCCGGGTTTCAGGCTACGAGCAGTACTTC
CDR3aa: CASSSSPRVSGYEQYF

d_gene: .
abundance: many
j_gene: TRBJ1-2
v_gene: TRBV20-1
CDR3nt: TGCAGTGCTGGGGAAGCTTATGGCTACACCTTC
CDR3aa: CSAGEAYGYTF

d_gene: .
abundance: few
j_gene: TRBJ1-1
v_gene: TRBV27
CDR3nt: TGTGCCAGCGGGATCTCGGACACTGAAGCTTTCTTT
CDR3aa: CASGISDTEAFF

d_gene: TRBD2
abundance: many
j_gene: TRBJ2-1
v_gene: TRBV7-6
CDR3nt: TGTGCCAGCAGCGCCGGGACTAGCGGGAATTATGAGCAGTTCTTC
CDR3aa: CASSAGTSGNYEQFF

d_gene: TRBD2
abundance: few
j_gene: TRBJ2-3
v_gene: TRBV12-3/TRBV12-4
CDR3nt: TGTGCCAGCAAACCTAGCGGGGGCGGGGGAGATACGCAGTATTTT
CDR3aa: CASKPSGGGGDTQYF

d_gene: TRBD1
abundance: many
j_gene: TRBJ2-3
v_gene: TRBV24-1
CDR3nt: TGTGCCACCAGTGTGGAGACAGGGGTCACAGATACGCAGTATTTT
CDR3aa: CATSVETGVTDTQYF

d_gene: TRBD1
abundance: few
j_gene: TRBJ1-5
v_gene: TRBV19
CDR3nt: TGTGCCAGTACCATGGACAGGGGGCCGGATCAGCCCCAGCATTTT
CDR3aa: CASTMDRGPDQPQHF

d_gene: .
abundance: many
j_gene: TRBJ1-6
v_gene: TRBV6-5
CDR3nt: TGTGCCAGCAGACCAGACTCGGGTTCACCCCTCCACTTT
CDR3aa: CASRPDSGSPLHF

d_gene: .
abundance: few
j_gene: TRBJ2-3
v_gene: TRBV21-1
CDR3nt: TGTGCCAGCGAACGACTAGCGGGGGAGCTCACAGATACGCAGTATTTT
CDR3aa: CASERLAGELTDTQYF

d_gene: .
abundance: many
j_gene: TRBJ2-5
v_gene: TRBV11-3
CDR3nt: TGTGCCAGCAGCTTAGGGGGACCAAGTGAGACCCAGTACTTC
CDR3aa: CASSLGGPSETQYF